This TCR beta chain was captured in a study of cytomegalovirus exposure and HLA in healthy donors. Study-level findings and limits: Earlier analysis yielded a pattern in which most TCR beta V segments were productive about 87% or about 30% of the time.

A note on this clone: The antigen remains undetermined.

It was with 60 Vbeta and 13 Jbeta primers that the PCR ran. Produced via immunoSEQ multiplex PCR; TCRdb's table is partial and in-frame only. The sample includes about 130,000 clones, approximately 80% of them seen just once. Specimen: PBMCs. This receptor was identified in a girl aged 2 to 9 in good health and CMV-seronegative.

The CDR3 loop reads CASSLNLAGGPSEQFF. The CDR3 DNA sequence: TGTGCCAGCAGCTTGAACCTAGCGGGAGGGCCAAGTGAGCAGTTCTTC. The chain joins TRBV7-9 to TRBJ2-1, with 12 bases lining up with TRBD2. Germline V gene sequence: CDR1 SEHNR, CDR2 FQNEAQ (reference sequence). The V and J ends lost 3 bases and 9 bases, in that order; junction bases with no gene match: 9. This CDR3 is built from 16 residues.